The source of this T cell receptor beta chain is a study of shared clonotypes between healthy human individuals. TCRdb keeps only in-frame clones here, not all; method: immunoSEQ multiplex PCR. The repertoire holds about 1.5 million clones, with around 98% as singletons. Germline CDR1 reads SGHVS; CDR2 reads FQNEAQ. CDR3 length: 11 residues. V was clipped by 4 bases and J by 4 bases, with 4 bases between them. V gene TRBV7-8 combines with J gene TRBJ2-5; D gene uncertain. Material for sequencing was naive CD4+ T cells sorted from blood. As for subset: CD45RA+ positively selected. The source of this sequence is a young man in good health. CDR3 amino acids: CASSSRETQYF. The CDR3 DNA sequence: TGTGCCAGCAGCTCCCGAGAGACCCAGTACTTC.